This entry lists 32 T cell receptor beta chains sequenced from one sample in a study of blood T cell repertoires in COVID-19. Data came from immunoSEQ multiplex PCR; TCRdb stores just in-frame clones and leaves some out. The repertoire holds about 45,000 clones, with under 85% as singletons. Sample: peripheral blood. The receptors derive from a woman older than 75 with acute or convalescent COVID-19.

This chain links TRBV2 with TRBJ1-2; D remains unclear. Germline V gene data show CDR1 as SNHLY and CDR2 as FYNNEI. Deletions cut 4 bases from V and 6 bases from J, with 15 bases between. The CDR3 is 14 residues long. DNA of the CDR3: TGTGCCAGCAGTGCTCAGGTATCACATAATGGCTACACCTTC. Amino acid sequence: CASSAQVSHNGYTF.

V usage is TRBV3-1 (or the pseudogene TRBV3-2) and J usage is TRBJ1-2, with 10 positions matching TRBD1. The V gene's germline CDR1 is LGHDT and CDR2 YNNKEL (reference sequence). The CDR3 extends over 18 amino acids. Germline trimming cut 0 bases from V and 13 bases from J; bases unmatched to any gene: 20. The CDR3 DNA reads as TGTGCCAGCAGCCAAGAATCCGAGATCCGGGACAGGGGTTTTGTTCCCACCTTC. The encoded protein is CASSQESEIRDRGFVPTF.

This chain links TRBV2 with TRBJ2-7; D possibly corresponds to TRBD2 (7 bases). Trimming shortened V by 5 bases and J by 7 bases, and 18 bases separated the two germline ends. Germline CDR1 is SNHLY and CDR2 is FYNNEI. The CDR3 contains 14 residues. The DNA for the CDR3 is TGTGCCAGCAGTTTGAGTATGAGGGGGGGTGAGCAGTACTTC. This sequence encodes CASSLSMRGGEQYF.

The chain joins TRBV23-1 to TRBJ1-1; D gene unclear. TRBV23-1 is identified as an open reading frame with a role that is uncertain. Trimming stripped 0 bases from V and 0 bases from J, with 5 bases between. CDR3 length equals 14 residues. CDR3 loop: CASSQSKLNTEAFF. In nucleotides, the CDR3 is TGCGCCAGCAGTCAATCGAAGCTGAACACTGAAGCTTTCTTT.

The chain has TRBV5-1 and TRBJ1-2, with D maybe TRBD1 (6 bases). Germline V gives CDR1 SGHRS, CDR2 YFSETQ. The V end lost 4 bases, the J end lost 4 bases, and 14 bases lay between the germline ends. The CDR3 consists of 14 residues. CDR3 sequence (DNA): TGCGCCAGCAGCCCGGGACATGTGGGCTATGGCTACACCTTC. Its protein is CASSPGHVGYGYTF.

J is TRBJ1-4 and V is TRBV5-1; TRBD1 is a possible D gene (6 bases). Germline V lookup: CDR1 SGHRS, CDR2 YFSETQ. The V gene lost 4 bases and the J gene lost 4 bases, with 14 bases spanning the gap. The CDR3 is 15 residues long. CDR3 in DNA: TGCGCCAGCAGCCCAACCGGACAGCTTAATGAAAAACTGTTTTTT. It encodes CASSPTGQLNEKLFF. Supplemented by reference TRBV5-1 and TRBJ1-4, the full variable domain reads KAGVTQTPRYLIKTRGQQVTLSCSPISGHRSVSWYQQTPGQGLQFLFEYFSETQRNKGNFPGRFSGRQFSNSRSEMNVSTLELGDSALYLCASSPTGQLNEKLFFGSGTQLSVL.

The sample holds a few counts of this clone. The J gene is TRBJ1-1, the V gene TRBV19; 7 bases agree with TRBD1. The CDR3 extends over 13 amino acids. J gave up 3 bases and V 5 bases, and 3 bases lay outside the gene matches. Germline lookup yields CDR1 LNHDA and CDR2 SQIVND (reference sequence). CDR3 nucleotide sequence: TGTGCCAGTAGTCAAGACAGGGACACTGAAGCTTTCTTT. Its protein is CASSQDRDTEAFF.

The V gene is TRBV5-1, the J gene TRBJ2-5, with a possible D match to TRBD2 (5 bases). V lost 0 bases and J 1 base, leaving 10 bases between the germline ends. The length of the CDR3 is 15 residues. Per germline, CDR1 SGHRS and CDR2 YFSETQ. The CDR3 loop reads CASSLVGLAQETQYF. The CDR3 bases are TGCGCCAGCAGCTTGGTCGGGCTAGCCCAAGAGACCCAGTACTTC.

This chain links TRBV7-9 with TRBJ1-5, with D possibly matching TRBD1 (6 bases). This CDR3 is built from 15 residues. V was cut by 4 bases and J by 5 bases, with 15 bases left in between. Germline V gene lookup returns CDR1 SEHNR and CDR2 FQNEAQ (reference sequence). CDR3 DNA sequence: TGTGCCAGCAGCTCCGGGCAGGGGCCCTATCAGCCCCAGCATTTT. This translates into CASSSGQGPYQPQHF.

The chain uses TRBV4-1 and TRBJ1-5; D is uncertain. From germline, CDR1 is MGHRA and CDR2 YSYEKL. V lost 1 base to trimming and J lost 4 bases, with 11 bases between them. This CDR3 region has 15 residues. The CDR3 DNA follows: TGCGCCAGCAGCCAAGGGCAGGTGCAAAATCAGCCCCAGCATTTT. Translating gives CASSQGQVQNQPQHF.

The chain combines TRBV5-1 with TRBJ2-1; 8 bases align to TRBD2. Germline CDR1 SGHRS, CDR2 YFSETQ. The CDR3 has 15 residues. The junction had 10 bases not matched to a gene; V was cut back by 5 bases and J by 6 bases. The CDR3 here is CASSTAPLAANEQFF. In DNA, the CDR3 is TGCGCCAGCAGTACTGCCCCACTAGCGGCCAATGAGCAGTTCTTC.

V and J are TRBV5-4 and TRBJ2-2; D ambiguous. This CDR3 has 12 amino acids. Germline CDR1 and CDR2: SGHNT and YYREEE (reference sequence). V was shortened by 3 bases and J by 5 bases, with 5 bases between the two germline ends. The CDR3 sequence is CASSSGTGELFF. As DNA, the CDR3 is TGTGCCAGCAGCTCCGGTACCGGGGAGCTGTTTTTT.

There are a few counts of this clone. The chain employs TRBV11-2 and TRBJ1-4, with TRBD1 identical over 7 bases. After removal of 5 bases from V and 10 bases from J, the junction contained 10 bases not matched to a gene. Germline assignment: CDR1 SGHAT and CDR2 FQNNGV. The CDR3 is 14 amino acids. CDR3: CASSQTGPVGKLFF. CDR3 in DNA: TGTGCCAGCAGCCAGACAGGGCCGGTTGGAAAACTGTTTTTT.

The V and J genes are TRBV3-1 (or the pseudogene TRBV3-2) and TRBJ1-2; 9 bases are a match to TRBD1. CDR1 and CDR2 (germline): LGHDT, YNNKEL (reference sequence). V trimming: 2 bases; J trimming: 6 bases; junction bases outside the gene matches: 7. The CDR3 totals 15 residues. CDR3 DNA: TGTGCCAGCAGCCAAAATCTCGGACAGGGGAATGGCTACACCTTC. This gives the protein CASSQNLGQGNGYTF.

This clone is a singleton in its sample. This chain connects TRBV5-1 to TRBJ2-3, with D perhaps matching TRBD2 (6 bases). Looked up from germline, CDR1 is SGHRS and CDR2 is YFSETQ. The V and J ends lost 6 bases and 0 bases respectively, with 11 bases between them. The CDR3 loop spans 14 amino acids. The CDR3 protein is CASNGGTSTDTQYF. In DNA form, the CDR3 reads TGCGCCAGCAACGGCGGGACGAGCACAGATACGCAGTATTTT.

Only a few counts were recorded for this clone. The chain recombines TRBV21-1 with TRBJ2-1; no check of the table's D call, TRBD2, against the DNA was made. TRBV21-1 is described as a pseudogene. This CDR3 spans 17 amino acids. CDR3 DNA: TGTGCCAGCAGCAAAAGGAAGGGGACTAGCGTCAACAATGAGCAGTTCTTC. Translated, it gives CASSKRKGTSVNNEQFF.

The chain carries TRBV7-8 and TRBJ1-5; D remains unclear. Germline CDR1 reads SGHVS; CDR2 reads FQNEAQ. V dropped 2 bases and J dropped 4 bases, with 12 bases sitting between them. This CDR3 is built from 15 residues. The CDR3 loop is CASSLLLTTNQPQHF. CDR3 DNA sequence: TGTGCCAGCAGCTTATTGTTAACAACGAATCAGCCCCAGCATTTT.

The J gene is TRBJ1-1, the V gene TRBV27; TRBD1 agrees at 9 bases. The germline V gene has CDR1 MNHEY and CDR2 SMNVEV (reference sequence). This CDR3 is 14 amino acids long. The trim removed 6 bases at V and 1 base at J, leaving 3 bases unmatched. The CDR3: CASRWGQGNTEAFF. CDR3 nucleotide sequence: TGTGCCAGCAGATGGGGACAGGGGAACACTGAAGCTTTCTTT.

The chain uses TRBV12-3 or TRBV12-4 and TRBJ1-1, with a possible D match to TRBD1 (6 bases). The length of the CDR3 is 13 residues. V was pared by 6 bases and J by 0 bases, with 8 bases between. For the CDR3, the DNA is TGTGCCAGCAGCGACAGGTTGAACACTGAAGCTTTCTTT. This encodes CASSDRLNTEAFF.

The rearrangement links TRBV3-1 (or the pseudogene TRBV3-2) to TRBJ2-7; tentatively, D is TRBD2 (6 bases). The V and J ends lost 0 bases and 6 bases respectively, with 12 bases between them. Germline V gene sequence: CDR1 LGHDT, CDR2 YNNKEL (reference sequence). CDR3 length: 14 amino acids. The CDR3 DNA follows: TGTGCCAGCAGCCAAGATTGGGGGGTCAGCGAGCAGTACTTC. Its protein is CASSQDWGVSEQYF.

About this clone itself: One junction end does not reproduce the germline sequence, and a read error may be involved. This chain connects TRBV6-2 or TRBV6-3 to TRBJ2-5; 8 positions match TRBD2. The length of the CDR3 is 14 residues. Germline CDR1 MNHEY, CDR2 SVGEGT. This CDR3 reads CASSLAGISGIVDF. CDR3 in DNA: TGTGCCAGCAGCCTCGCGGGAATTAGCGGGATAGTAGACTTC.

CDR3 in amino acids: CASSLAVYDNQPQHF. CDR3 nucleotides: TGTGCCAGCAGCTTGGCCGTCTATGACAATCAGCCCCAGCATTTT. The rearrangement links TRBV5-5 to TRBJ1-5; no clear D gene. Germline CDR1 and CDR2: SGHKS and YYEKEE (reference sequence). Trimming stripped 0 bases from V and 3 bases from J, with 10 bases between. This CDR3 spans 15 amino acids.

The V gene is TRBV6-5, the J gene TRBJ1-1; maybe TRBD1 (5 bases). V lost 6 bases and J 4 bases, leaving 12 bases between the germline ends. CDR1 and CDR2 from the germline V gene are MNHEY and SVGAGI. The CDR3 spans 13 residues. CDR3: CASSPPGITEAFF. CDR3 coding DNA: TGTGCCAGCAGCCCCCCAGGGATCACTGAAGCTTTCTTT.

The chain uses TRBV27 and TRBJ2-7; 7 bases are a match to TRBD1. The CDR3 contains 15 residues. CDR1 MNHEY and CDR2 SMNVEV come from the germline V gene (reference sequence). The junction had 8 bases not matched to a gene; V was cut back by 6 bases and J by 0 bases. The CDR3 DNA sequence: TGTGCCAGCAGAACCGGGACAGCTAGCTCCTACGAGCAGTACTTC. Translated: CASRTGTASSYEQYF.

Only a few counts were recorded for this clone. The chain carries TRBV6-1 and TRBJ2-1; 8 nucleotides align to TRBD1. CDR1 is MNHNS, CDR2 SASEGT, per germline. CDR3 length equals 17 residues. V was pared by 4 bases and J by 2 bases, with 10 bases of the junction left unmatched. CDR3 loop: CASSVRPAGQAYNEQFF. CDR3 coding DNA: TGTGCCAGCAGTGTCCGACCCGCGGGACAGGCCTACAATGAGCAGTTCTTC.

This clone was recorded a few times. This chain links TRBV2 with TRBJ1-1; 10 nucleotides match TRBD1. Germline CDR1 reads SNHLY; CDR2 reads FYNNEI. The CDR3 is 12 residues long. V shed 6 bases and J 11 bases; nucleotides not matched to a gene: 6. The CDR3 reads CASSEGQGKAFF. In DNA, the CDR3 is TGTGCCAGCAGCGAGGGACAGGGGAAGGCTTTCTTT.

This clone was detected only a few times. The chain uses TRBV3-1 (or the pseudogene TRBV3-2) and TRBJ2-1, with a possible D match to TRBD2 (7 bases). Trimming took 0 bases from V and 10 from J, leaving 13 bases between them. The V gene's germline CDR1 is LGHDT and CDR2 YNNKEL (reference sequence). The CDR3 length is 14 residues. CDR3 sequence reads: CASSQDTRGGEQFF. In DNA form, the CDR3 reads TGTGCCAGCAGCCAAGATACGAGGGGGGGCGAGCAGTTCTTC.

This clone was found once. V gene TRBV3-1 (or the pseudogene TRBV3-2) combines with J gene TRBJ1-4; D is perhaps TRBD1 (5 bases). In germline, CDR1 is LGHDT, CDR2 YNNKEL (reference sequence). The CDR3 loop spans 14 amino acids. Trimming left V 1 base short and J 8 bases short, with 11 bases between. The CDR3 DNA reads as TGTGCCAGCAGCCAAGTGGCAGGGAAGGAAAAACTGTTTTTT. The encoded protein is CASSQVAGKEKLFF.

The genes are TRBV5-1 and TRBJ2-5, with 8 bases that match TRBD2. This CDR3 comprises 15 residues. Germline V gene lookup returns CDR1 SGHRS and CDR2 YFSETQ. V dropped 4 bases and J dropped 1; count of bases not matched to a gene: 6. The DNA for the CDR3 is TGCGCCAGCAGCGCGGGGGGCCCCTTCCAAGAGACCCAGTACTTC. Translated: CASSAGGPFQETQYF.

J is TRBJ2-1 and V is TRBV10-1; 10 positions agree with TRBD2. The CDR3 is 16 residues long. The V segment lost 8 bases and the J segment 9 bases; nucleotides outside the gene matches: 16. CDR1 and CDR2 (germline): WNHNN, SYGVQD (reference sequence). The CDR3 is CASSRGGSGRQGEQFF. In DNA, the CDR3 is TGCGCCAGCTCCCGTGGAGGTAGCGGGAGGCAGGGTGAGCAGTTCTTC.

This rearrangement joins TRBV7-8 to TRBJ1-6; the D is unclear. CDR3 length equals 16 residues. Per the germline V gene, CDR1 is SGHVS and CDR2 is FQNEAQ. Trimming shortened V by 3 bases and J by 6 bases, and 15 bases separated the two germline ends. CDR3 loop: CASSFILLGGNSPLHF. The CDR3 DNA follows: TGTGCCAGCAGCTTCATACTCCTCGGTGGTAATTCACCCCTCCACTTT.

The CDR3: CASSFSSANGYTF. The CDR3 bases are TGTGCCAGCAGTTTTTCAAGTGCTAATGGCTACACCTTC. The chain employs TRBV27 and TRBJ1-2, with D uncertain. CDR3 length equals 13 residues. Trimming shortened V by 3 bases and J by 6 bases, and 11 bases separated the two germline ends. CDR1 MNHEY and CDR2 SMNVEV come from the germline V gene (reference sequence).